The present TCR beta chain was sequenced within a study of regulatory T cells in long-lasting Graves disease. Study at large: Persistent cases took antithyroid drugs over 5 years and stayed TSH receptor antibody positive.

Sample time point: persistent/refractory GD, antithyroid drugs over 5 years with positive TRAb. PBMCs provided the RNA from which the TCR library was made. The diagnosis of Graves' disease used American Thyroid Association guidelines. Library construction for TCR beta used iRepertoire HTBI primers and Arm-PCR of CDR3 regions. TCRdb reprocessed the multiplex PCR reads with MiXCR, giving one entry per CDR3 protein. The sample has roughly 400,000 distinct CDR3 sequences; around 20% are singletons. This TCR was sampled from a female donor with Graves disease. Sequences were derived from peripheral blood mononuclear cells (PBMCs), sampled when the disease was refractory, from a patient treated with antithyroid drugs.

CDR3 nucleotides: TGCGCCAGCAACGGGGGGACAGGCGCTGGAAACACCATATATTTT. Protein product: CASNGGTGAGNTIYF. J is TRBJ1-3 and V is TRBV5-1; TRBD1 matches at 8 bases. V shed 6 bases, J shed 2 bases, and the junction held 7 bases outside the gene matches. The CDR3 consists of 15 residues. Per the germline V gene, CDR1 is SGHRS and CDR2 is YFSETQ.